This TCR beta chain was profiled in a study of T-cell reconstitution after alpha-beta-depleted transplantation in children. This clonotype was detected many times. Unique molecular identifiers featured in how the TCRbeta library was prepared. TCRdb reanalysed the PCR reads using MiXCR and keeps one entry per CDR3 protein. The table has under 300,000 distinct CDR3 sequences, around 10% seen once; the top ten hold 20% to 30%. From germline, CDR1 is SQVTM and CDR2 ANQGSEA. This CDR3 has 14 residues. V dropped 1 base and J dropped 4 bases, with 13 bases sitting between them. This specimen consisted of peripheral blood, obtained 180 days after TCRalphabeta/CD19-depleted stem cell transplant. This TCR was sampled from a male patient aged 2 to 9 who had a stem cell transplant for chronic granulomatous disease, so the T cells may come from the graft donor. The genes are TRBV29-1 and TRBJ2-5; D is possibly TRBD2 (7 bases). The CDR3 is CSVEGGGRGETQYF. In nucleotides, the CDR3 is TGCAGCGTTGAAGGGGGGGGGCGCGGAGAGACCCAGTACTTC.